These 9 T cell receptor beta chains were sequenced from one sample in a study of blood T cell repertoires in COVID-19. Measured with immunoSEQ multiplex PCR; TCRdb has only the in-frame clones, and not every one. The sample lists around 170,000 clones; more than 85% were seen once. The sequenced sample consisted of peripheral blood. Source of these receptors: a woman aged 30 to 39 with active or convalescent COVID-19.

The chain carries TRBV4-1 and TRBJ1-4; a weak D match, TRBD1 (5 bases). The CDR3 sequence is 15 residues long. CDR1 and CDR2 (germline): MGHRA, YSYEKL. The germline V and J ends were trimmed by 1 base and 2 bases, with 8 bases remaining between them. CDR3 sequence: CASSQAGGTNEKLFF. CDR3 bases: TGCGCCAGCAGCCAAGCGGGGGGTACTAATGAAAAACTGTTTTTT.

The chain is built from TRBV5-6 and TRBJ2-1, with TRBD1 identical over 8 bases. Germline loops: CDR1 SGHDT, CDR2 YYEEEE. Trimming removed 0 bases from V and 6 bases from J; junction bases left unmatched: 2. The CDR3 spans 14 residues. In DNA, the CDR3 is TGTGCCAGCAGCTTGGCCGGGACAGGCAATGAGCAGTTCTTC. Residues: CASSLAGTGNEQFF.

The CDR3 spells CASSQVPSGDYGSFYNEQFF. The CDR3, as DNA: TGCGCCAGCAGCCAAGTACCAAGCGGGGACTACGGATCATTCTACAATGAGCAGTTCTTC. The V call is TRBV4-1, the J call TRBJ2-1; 7 bases match TRBD2. The CDR3 loop spans 20 amino acids. The germline V gene encodes CDR1 MGHRA and CDR2 YSYEKL. Germline trimming cut 1 base from V and 3 bases from J; bases unmatched to any gene: 18.

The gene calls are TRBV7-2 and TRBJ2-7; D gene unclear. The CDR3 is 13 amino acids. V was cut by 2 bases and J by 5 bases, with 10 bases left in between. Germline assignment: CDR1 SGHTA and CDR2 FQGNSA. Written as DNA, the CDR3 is TGTGCCAGCAGCTTACAGTTACCCAACGAGCAGTACTTC. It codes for CASSLQLPNEQYF.

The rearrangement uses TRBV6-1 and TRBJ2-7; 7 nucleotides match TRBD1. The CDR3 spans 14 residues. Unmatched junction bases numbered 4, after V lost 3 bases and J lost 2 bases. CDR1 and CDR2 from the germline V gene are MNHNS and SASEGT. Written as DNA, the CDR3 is TGTGCCAGCAGTGAGCCGACAGGGACCTACGAGCAGTACTTC. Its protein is CASSEPTGTYEQYF.

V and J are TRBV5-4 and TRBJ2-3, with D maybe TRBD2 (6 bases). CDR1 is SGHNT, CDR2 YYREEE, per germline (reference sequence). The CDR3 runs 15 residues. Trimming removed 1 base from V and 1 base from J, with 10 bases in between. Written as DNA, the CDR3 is TGTGCCAGCAGCTTGCCCGGGGAGGGCACAGATACGCAGTATTTT. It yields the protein CASSLPGEGTDTQYF. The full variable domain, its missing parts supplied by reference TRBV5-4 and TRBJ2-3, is ETGVTQSPTHLIKTRGQQVTLRCSSQSGHNTVSWYQQALGQGPQFIFQYYREEENGRGNFPPRFSGLQFPNYSSELNVNALELDDSALYLCASSLPGEGTDTQYFGPGTRLTVL.

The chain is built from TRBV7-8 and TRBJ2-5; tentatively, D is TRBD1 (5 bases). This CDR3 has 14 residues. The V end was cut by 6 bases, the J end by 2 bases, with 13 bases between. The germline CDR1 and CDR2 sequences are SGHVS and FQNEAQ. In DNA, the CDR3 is TGTGCCAGCAGGCAGGGTAGGGGACAAGAGACCCAGTACTTC. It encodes CASRQGRGQETQYF.

The CDR3 here is CASSHPEGALRETQYF. CDR3 nucleotides: TGTGCCAGCAGCCACCCTGAGGGGGCGTTAAGAGAGACCCAGTACTTC. V gene TRBV3-1 (or the pseudogene TRBV3-2) combines with J gene TRBJ2-5, with 7 bases identical to TRBD1. CDR1 and CDR2 (germline): LGHDT, YNNKEL (reference sequence). The V segment lost 3 bases and the J segment 4 bases; nucleotides outside the gene matches: 11. The CDR3 loop spans 16 amino acids.

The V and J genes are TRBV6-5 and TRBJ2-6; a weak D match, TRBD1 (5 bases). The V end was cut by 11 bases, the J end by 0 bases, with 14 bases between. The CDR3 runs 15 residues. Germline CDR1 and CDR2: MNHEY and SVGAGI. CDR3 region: CAPHGHLSGANVLTF. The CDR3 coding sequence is TGTGCCCCCCACGGACACCTCTCTGGGGCCAACGTCCTGACTTTC.